This T cell receptor beta chain was identified during a study of T cells after yellow fever vaccination. This CDR3 comprises 16 residues. Germline V gives CDR1 SGHTA, CDR2 FQGNSA. The ends were cut back, 2 bases at V and 1 base at J, with 14 bases in the middle. From the 5' RACE reads, TCRdb called clonotypes with MiXCR, one entry per CDR3 protein. The sample holds 550,000 to 750,000 distinct CDR3 sequences, roughly 12% seen once. The chain employs TRBV7-2 and TRBJ1-1; the D gene is possibly TRBD1 (6 bases). This sample comprised PBMCs, obtained on the day of the yellow fever booster vaccination. The origin of this receptor is a man aged 25 to 40 who received the YFV17D yellow fever vaccine. CDR3: CASSLNGGAGNTEAFF. The DNA of the CDR3 is TGTGCCAGCAGCTTAAACGGGGGCGCGGGGAACACTGAAGCTTTCTTT.